The 23 T cell receptor beta chains reported below all come from one sample, sequenced in a study of blood T cell repertoires in COVID-19. Produced via immunoSEQ multiplex PCR; TCRdb's table is partial and in-frame only. The sample consists of about 110,000 clones, 84% of them appearing once. The sequencing input was peripheral blood. These receptors were collected from a human donor in a cohort sampled during active COVID-19.

This clone was found once. Other DNA sequences of this sample code for an identical CDR3. The V and J genes are TRBV28 and TRBJ2-7, with 10 bases fitting TRBD2. Germline V lookup: CDR1 MDHEN, CDR2 SYDVKM. With V trimmed by 5 bases and J by 9 bases, 13 bases remained unmatched. CDR3 length: 15 amino acids. Here the CDR3 DNA reads TGTGCCAGCAGTCTTCACGCTAGCGGGAGCCGCGGGCAGTACTTC. Translated: CASSLHASGSRGQYF.

This clone was recorded a few times. The genes are TRBV2 and TRBJ1-5; D is unresolved. Per germline, CDR1 SNHLY and CDR2 FYNNEI. V was pared by 1 base and J by 3 bases, with 10 bases between. The CDR3 runs to 15 residues. The DNA of the CDR3 is TGTGCCAGCAGTGAAGGCGGATCGGCCAATCAGCCCCAGCATTTT. It codes for CASSEGGSANQPQHF.

For the CDR3, the DNA is TGCGCCAGCAGCACCGGGACACAGAACACCGGGGAGCTGTTTTTT. Residues: CASSTGTQNTGELFF. This chain joins TRBV5-1 and TRBJ2-2; possibly TRBD1 for D (6 bases). Looked up from germline, CDR1 is SGHRS and CDR2 is YFSETQ. V was pared by 4 bases and J by 1 base, with 11 bases between. This CDR3 comprises 15 residues.

The chain joins TRBV3-1 (or the pseudogene TRBV3-2) to TRBJ2-1, with TRBD2 identical over 9 bases. The CDR3 contains 16 residues. V was clipped by 1 base and J by 4 bases; unmatched bases: 5. In germline, CDR1 is LGHDT, CDR2 YNNKEL (reference sequence). CDR3 sequence: CASSQATSGLYNEQFF. CDR3 DNA: TGTGCCAGCAGCCAAGCCACTAGCGGGTTATACAATGAGCAGTTCTTC.

V and J are TRBV23-1 and TRBJ1-2, with no clear D. TRBV23-1 is given ORF status, its function remaining uncertain. This CDR3 has 12 amino acids. V gave up 0 bases and J gave up 4 bases, with 3 bases separating them. CDR3 DNA: TGCGCCAGCAGTCAATCGAGCTATGGCTACACCTTC. This codes for CASSQSSYGYTF.

This clone was found once. The chain uses TRBV6-5 and TRBJ1-1; tentatively, D is TRBD1 (6 bases). The germline V gene has CDR1 MNHEY and CDR2 SVGAGI. CDR3 length: 16 residues. The V end lost 4 bases, the J end lost 0 bases, and 15 bases lay between the germline ends. CDR3: CASSSGHLLMNTEAFF. In DNA form, the CDR3 reads TGTGCCAGCAGTTCGGGACACCTCCTCATGAACACTGAAGCTTTCTTT.

The rearrangement uses TRBV18 and TRBJ2-7; the match to TRBD2 covers 7 bases. After removal of 2 bases from V and 3 bases from J, the junction contained 7 bases not matched to a gene. CDR3 length: 15 amino acids. CDR1 is KGHSH and CDR2 is LQKENI in the germline V gene. In DNA form, the CDR3 reads TGTGCCAGCTCACCAGGGGCGGGAGTTATCTACGAGCAGTACTTC. Protein product: CASSPGAGVIYEQYF.

This chain connects TRBV7-9 to TRBJ2-1; TRBD1 matches 10 bases. The CDR3 totals 13 residues. Trimming cost V 11 bases and J 9 bases; bases outside gene matches: 10. CDR1 is SEHNR and CDR2 is FQNEAQ in the germline V gene (reference sequence). The DNA of the CDR3 is TGTGCCCTAACCGGGACAGGGGCGGGTGAGCAGTTCTTC. The encoded protein is CALTGTGAGEQFF.

As to this clone: This CDR3 is also generated by other DNA sequences in the sample. The chain combines TRBV18 with TRBJ2-2; the match to TRBD1 covers 7 bases. CDR3 length: 14 residues. The V gene end was trimmed by 4 bases and the J gene end by 3 bases; junction bases not matched to a gene: 2. The germline CDR1 and CDR2 sequences are KGHSH and LQKENI. The CDR3 nucleotides are TGTGCCAGCTCACGAGACAGGGACACCGGGGAGCTGTTTTTT. It specifies CASSRDRDTGELFF.

The genes are TRBV6-2 or TRBV6-3 and TRBJ2-3, with 16 positions matching TRBD2. With V trimmed by 0 bases and J by 3 bases, 6 bases remained unmatched. CDR3 length equals 19 residues. Germline assignment: CDR1 MNHEY and CDR2 SVGEGT. CDR3 region: CASSYSGTSGRAGTDTQYF. The CDR3 DNA reads as TGTGCCAGCAGTTACTCTGGGACTAGCGGGAGGGCCGGGACAGATACGCAGTATTTT.

The rearrangement links TRBV12-5 to TRBJ1-5, with 11 nucleotides matching TRBD1. V gave up 5 bases and J gave up 5 bases; unmatched junction bases: 2. From germline, CDR1 is LGHNT and CDR2 FRNRAP. CDR3 size: 14 residues. The CDR3 region has the DNA TGTGCTAGTGGTGGGACAGGGGGGGATCAGCCCCAGCATTTT. Translation gives CASGGTGGDQPQHF. The full variable domain, in which reference TRBV12-5 and TRBJ1-5 provide the parts outside the CDR3, is DARVTQTPRHKVTEMGQEVTMRCQPILGHNTVFWYRQTMMQGLELLAYFRNRAPLDDSGMPKDRFSAEMPDATLATLKIQPSEPRDSAVYFCASGGTGGDQPQHFGDGTRLSIL.

J is TRBJ2-3 and V is TRBV6-4; TRBD2 aligns across 7 bases. Trimming took 3 bases from V and 0 from J; bases not matched to a gene: 3. Germline V gives CDR1 MRHNA, CDR2 SNTAGT. The CDR3 runs to 15 residues. In DNA, the CDR3 is TGTGCCAGCAGTGAAAGCGGGACTAGCACAGATACGCAGTATTTT. Amino acid sequence: CASSESGTSTDTQYF.

V and J are TRBV27 and TRBJ1-1; unclear D gene. This CDR3 contains 17 residues. Per the germline V gene, CDR1 is MNHEY and CDR2 is SMNVEV (reference sequence). V lost 0 bases and J 0 bases, leaving 14 bases between the germline ends. The DNA of the CDR3 is TGTGCCAGCAGTTTATCCTTGCTGGGCAGCATGAACACTGAAGCTTTCTTT. This sequence encodes CASSLSLLGSMNTEAFF.

The chain couples TRBV7-2 to TRBJ2-1; 12 bases line up with TRBD2. After removal of 3 bases from V and 7 bases from J, the junction contained 7 bases not matched to a gene. Germline CDR1 SGHTA, CDR2 FQGNSA. CDR3 length: 16 amino acids. This CDR3 reads CASSFRTSGAVNEQFF. The CDR3 region has the DNA TGTGCCAGCAGCTTCCGGACTAGCGGGGCCGTAAATGAGCAGTTCTTC.

The chain carries TRBV27 and TRBJ2-1, with a tentative D call TRBD2 (6 bases). V shed 0 bases and J shed 3 bases, with 9 bases lying between them. Germline V gene lookup returns CDR1 MNHEY and CDR2 SMNVEV (reference sequence). This CDR3 comprises 15 residues. This chain's CDR3 is CASSLSEGIYNEQFF. In nucleotides, the CDR3 is TGTGCCAGCAGTTTATCGGAGGGAATCTACAATGAGCAGTTCTTC.

This clone came up a few times. V and J are TRBV30 and TRBJ1-2; no reliable D call. This CDR3 region has 10 residues. Germline V gene lookup returns CDR1 GTSNPN and CDR2 SVGIG (reference sequence). V was clipped by 5 bases and J by 6 bases, with 7 bases between them. CDR3 amino acids: CAWGRDGYTF. The CDR3 DNA sequence: TGTGCCTGGGGACGGGATGGCTACACCTTC.

The chain links TRBV5-1 to TRBJ2-1, with 10 bases matching TRBD2. This CDR3 spans 16 amino acids. V was pared by 3 bases and J by 6 bases, with 9 bases of the junction left unmatched. Germline CDR1 and CDR2: SGHRS and YFSETQ. CDR3 sequence: CASSSTVRTSGNEQFF. As DNA, the CDR3 is TGCGCCAGCAGCTCAACAGTCCGGACTAGCGGCAATGAGCAGTTCTTC.

The gene calls are TRBV18 and TRBJ1-1; D is uncertain. Trimming took off 3 bases at V and 3 bases at J, with 5 bases between the two ends. CDR3 size: 12 residues. The germline V gene encodes CDR1 KGHSH and CDR2 LQKENI. The CDR3 DNA sequence: TGTGCCAGCTCACCTCAGGACACTGAAGCTTTCTTT. Translating it yields CASSPQDTEAFF.

This clone showed up just a few times. The chain recombines TRBV28 with TRBJ1-3; a possible D gene is TRBD1 (6 bases). The germline V gene has CDR1 MDHEN and CDR2 SYDVKM. CDR3 length: 15 amino acids. Deletions cut 4 bases from V and 2 bases from J, with 12 bases between. For the CDR3, the DNA is TGTGCCAGCAGTTCAGCCGGGACACCTGGAAACACCATATATTTT. Protein product: CASSSAGTPGNTIYF.

This clone occurred once. This chain joins TRBV6-2 or TRBV6-3 and TRBJ1-2; no firm D call. The germline V and J ends were trimmed by 4 bases and 8 bases, with 14 bases remaining between them. The CDR3 length is 13 residues. Germline V gives CDR1 MNHEY, CDR2 SVGEGT. In nucleotides, the CDR3 is TGTGCCAGCAGTTCCTACTCGGTCCGAGGCTACACCTTC. Encoded protein: CASSSYSVRGYTF.

V and J are TRBV3-1 (or the pseudogene TRBV3-2) and TRBJ1-2, with TRBD1 identical over 9 bases. CDR1 is LGHDT and CDR2 is YNNKEL in the germline V gene (reference sequence). The CDR3 contains 14 residues. V was pared by 0 bases and J by 4 bases, with 0 bases of the junction left unmatched. CDR3 in DNA: TGTGCCAGCAGCCAAGAGGGACAGGGCTATGGCTACACCTTC. Translating gives CASSQEGQGYGYTF.

A word on this clone: Other DNA variants within this sample encode the same CDR3. The chain employs TRBV28 and TRBJ1-2, with D tentatively TRBD1 (6 bases). Trimming cost V 6 bases and J 2 bases, with 10 bases left between them. The CDR3 sequence is 13 residues long. CDR1 is MDHEN and CDR2 is SYDVKM in the germline V gene. Written as DNA, the CDR3 is TGTGCCAGCAGCCTTACAGGGAACTATGGCTACACCTTC. Amino acid sequence: CASSLTGNYGYTF.

The V gene is TRBV4-1, the J gene TRBJ2-3, with 7 bases identical to TRBD2. The CDR3 has 15 residues. Germline assignment: CDR1 MGHRA and CDR2 YSYEKL. The junction had 5 bases not matched to a gene; V was cut back by 4 bases and J by 1 base. The CDR3 region has the DNA TGCGCCAGCAGCCCCAGGGCGGGAGGCACAGATACGCAGTATTTT. Translating gives CASSPRAGGTDTQYF.